The 9 T cell receptor beta chains reported below all come from one sample, sequenced in a study of blood T cell repertoires in COVID-19. This table comes from immunoSEQ multiplex PCR, and its TCRdb copy is limited to in-frame clones, with some not included. This table holds around 230,000 clones, about nine tenths found once. The sequenced sample was peripheral blood. These receptors all stem from a young man who had recovered from COVID-19.

The V and J genes are TRBV2 and TRBJ1-2, with TRBD1 matching over 10 bases. The germline V gene has CDR1 SNHLY and CDR2 FYNNEI. This CDR3 contains 16 residues. The V segment lost 6 bases and the J segment 8 bases; nucleotides outside the gene matches: 15. In nucleotides, the CDR3 is TGTGCCAGCAGGTTAGAGGGTGACAGGGGGCTTTTCGGCTACACCTTC. Its protein product is CASRLEGDRGLFGYTF.

The J gene is TRBJ2-3, the V gene TRBV12-3 or TRBV12-4; TRBD2 matches 7 bases. V shed 3 bases and J 3 bases; nucleotides not matched to a gene: 0. The CDR3 is 13 amino acids. The CDR3 bases are TGTGCCAGCAGTTTGCGGGGGACAGATACGCAGTATTTT. This encodes CASSLRGTDTQYF.

The V call is TRBV6-5, the J call TRBJ1-1; 9 bases match TRBD1. The CDR3 sequence is 15 residues long. Germline lookup yields CDR1 MNHEY and CDR2 SVGAGI. V dropped 5 bases and J dropped 6; count of bases not matched to a gene: 10. This CDR3 is CASSSPRQGGAEAFF. The DNA for the CDR3 is TGTGCCAGCAGTAGCCCCCGACAGGGGGGAGCTGAAGCTTTCTTT.

The chain has TRBV11-1 and TRBJ2-5, with 8 nucleotides matching TRBD2. Germline V gives CDR1 SGHAT, CDR2 FQDESV (reference sequence). J was trimmed by 4 bases and V by 7 bases; bases with no gene match: 14. This CDR3 has 16 residues. Here the CDR3 reads CASTIPRGAGVETQYF. In nucleotides, the CDR3 is TGTGCCAGCACCATCCCCCGGGGAGCGGGGGTAGAGACCCAGTACTTC.

In this sample, this clone turned up once. The chain employs TRBV6-5 and TRBJ1-2, with a tentative D call TRBD1 (6 bases). CDR3 length: 13 residues. Germline loops: CDR1 MNHEY, CDR2 SVGAGI. The V and J ends lost 5 bases and 7 bases respectively, with 14 bases between them. CDR3 region: CASSKQGIIGYTF. The CDR3 DNA reads as TGTGCCAGCAGTAAACAGGGAATCATTGGCTACACCTTC.

The chain carries TRBV5-1 and TRBJ1-1; D remains unclear. Germline V gene data show CDR1 as SGHRS and CDR2 as YFSETQ. Trimming cost V 2 bases and J 4 bases, with 18 bases left between them. The CDR3 is made up of 16 amino acids. The CDR3 spells CASSLLESGVGTEAFF. CDR3 nucleotide sequence: TGCGCCAGCAGCTTATTGGAGTCTGGAGTAGGCACTGAAGCTTTCTTT.

This chain joins TRBV2 and TRBJ2-3, with 15 bases fitting TRBD2. V lost 6 bases to trimming and J lost 4 bases; unmatched junction nucleotides: 2. CDR3 length: 15 amino acids. From germline, CDR1 is SNHLY and CDR2 FYNNEI. DNA for the CDR3: TGTGCCAGCAGCCGGACTAGCGGGGGGGCAGATACGCAGTATTTT. It is translated as CASSRTSGGADTQYF.

The chain has TRBV9 and TRBJ2-7; the match to TRBD1 covers 7 bases. CDR1 is SGDLS and CDR2 is YYNGEE in the germline V gene. This CDR3 contains 14 residues. Trimming removed 0 bases from V and 2 bases from J; junction bases left unmatched: 2. CDR3 loop: CASSVGGTAYEQYF. CDR3 in DNA: TGTGCCAGCAGCGTAGGAGGGACAGCCTACGAGCAGTACTTC.

The chain has TRBV6-5 and TRBJ2-7; tentatively, D is TRBD1 (5 bases). The CDR3 totals 16 residues. The germline CDR1 and CDR2 sequences are MNHEY and SVGAGI. The ends were cut back, 0 bases at V and 3 bases at J, with 15 bases in the middle. CDR3 protein: CASSYSFVTDNYEQYF. The CDR3 DNA reads TGTGCCAGCAGTTACTCCTTCGTGACAGACAACTACGAGCAGTACTTC.